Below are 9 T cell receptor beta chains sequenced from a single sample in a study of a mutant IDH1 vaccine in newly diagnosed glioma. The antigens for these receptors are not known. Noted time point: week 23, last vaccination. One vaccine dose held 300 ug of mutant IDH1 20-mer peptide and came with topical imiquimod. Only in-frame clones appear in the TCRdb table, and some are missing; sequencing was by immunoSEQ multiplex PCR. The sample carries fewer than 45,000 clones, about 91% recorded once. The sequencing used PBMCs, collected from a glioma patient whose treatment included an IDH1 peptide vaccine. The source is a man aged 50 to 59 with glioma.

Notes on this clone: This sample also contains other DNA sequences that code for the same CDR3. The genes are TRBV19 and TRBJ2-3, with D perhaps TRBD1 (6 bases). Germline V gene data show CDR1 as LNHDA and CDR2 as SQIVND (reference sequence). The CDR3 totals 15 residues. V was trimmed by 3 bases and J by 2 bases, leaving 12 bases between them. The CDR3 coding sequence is TGTGCCAGTAGTATCCTCCTGGGGGCCACAGATACGCAGTATTTT. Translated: CASSILLGATDTQYF.

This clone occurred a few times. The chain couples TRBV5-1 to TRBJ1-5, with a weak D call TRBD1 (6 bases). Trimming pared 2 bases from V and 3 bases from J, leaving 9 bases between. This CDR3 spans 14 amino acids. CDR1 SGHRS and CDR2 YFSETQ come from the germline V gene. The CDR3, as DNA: TGCGCCAGCAGCTTAGCAGGGGCCAATCAGCCCCAGCATTTT. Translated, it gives CASSLAGANQPQHF.

As DNA, the CDR3 is TGTGCCAGCAGTTTAACAGGGGGGATTTACGAGCAGTACTTC. This encodes CASSLTGGIYEQYF. This chain uses TRBV28 with TRBJ2-7; 8 bases are shared with TRBD1. V dropped 2 bases and J dropped 4; count of bases not matched to a gene: 4. Germline loops: CDR1 MDHEN, CDR2 SYDVKM. CDR3 length: 14 residues. Filled out from reference TRBV28 and TRBJ2-7, the complete variable domain reads DVKVTQSSRYLVKRTGEKVFLECVQDMDHENMFWYRQDPGLGLRLIYFSYDVKMKEKGDIPEGYSVSREKKERFSLILESASTNQTSMYLCASSLTGGIYEQYFGPGTRLTVT.

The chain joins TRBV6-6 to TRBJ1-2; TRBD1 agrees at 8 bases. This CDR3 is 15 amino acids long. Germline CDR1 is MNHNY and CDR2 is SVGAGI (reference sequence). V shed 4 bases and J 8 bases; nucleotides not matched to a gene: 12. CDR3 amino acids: CASSSGGALIGGYTF. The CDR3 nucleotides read TGTGCCAGCAGTTCAGGGGGCGCCTTAATAGGAGGCTACACCTTC.

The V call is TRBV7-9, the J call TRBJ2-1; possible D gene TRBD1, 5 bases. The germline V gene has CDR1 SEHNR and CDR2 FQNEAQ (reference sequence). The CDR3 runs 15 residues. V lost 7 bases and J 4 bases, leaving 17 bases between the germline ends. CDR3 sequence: CASTANGAGYNEQFF. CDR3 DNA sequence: TGTGCCAGCACCGCGAATGGGGCAGGTTACAATGAGCAGTTCTTC.

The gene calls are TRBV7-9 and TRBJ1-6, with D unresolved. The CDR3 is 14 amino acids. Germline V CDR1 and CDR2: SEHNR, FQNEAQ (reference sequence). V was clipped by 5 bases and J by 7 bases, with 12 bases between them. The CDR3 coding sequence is TGTGCCAGCAGCGCCGCGCAGGAGAATTCACCCCTCCACTTT. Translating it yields CASSAAQENSPLHF.

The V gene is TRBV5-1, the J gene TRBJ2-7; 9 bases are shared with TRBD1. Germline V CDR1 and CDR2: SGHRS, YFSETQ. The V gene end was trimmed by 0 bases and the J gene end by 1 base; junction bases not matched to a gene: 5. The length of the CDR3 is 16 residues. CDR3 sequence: CASSLAVTGGSYEQYF. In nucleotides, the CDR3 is TGCGCCAGCAGCTTGGCCGTGACAGGGGGGTCCTACGAGCAGTACTTC.

For the CDR3, the DNA is TGTGCCAGCAGTTTCAGGACTAGCGGTACCTACGAGCAGTACTTC. Translating gives CASSFRTSGTYEQYF. The chain couples TRBV28 to TRBJ2-7; 10 bases are shared with TRBD2. Germline V lookup: CDR1 MDHEN, CDR2 SYDVKM. The CDR3 extends over 15 amino acids. Trimming took 3 bases from V and 2 from J; bases not matched to a gene: 4.

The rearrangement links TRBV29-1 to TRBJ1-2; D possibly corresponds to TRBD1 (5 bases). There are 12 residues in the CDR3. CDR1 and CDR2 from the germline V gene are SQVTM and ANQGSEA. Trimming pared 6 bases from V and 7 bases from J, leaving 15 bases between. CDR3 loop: CSVRVEVGGYTF. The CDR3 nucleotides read TGCAGCGTCAGGGTAGAGGTTGGTGGCTACACCTTC.